This TCR beta chain was obtained from a study of regulatory T cells in long-lasting Graves disease. For TCR beta, libraries came from iRepertoire HTBI primers and Arm-PCR of CDR3 regions. One entry per CDR3 protein results from TCRdb running MiXCR on the multiplex PCR reads. The profile covers under 300,000 distinct CDR3 sequences, with around 20% appearing a single time and 11% to 15% taken by the ten largest. Specified time point: newly diagnosed GD, antithyroid drugs for less than 3 months. Making the TCR library involved RNA that had been extracted from PBMCs. This clonotype came up many times. Germline assignment: CDR1 SEHNR and CDR2 FQNEAQ (reference sequence). CDR3 length equals 14 residues. Trimming cost V 5 bases and J 9 bases, with 17 bases left between them.

The TCR comes from a female donor with Graves disease. Sequenced here: peripheral blood mononuclear cells (PBMCs), sampled at new diagnosis, from a patient treated with antithyroid drugs. The J gene is TRBJ2-1, the V gene TRBV7-9; no reliable D call. The CDR3 protein is CASSPDRRGGEQFF. For the CDR3, the DNA is TGTGCCAGCAGCCCGGACCGCCGTGGTGGTGAGCAGTTCTTC.